The next 23 T cell receptor beta chains were all read from a single sample in a study of shared clonotypes between healthy human individuals. Generated by immunoSEQ multiplex PCR, the TCRdb table keeps only in-frame clones and is missing some. The table lists about 2.3 million clones, 85% to 95% of them singletons. Sequenced: naive CD4+ T cells from PBMCs. Subset described: CD45RA+ positively selected. The receptor source for this set is a man younger than 35 in good health. Some clones in this sample may be carry-over from other donors' samples.

The chain joins TRBV10-3 to TRBJ2-7, with TRBD2 identical over 15 bases. The V gene end was trimmed by 6 bases and the J gene end by 1 base; junction bases not matched to a gene: 10. The CDR3 consists of 18 residues. From germline, CDR1 is ENHRY and CDR2 SYGVKD. The CDR3 DNA follows: TGTGCCATCAGGCCGGGACTAGCGGGAGGTCCCAAATCCTACGAGCAGTACTTC. This codes for CAIRPGLAGGPKSYEQYF.

For the CDR3, the DNA is TGTGCCAGCTCACAAACCGGGACAATCGATGGCTACACCTTC. Its protein product is CASSQTGTIDGYTF. The rearrangement uses TRBV18 and TRBJ1-2; D might be TRBD1 (6 bases). V was trimmed by 4 bases and J by 6 bases, leaving 15 bases between them. The CDR3 length is 14 residues. Germline CDR1 reads KGHSH; CDR2 reads LQKENI. The variable domain in full, completed from reference TRBV18 and TRBJ1-2, reads NAGVMQNPRHLVRRRGQEARLRCSPMKGHSHVYWYRQLPEEGLKFMVYLQKENIIDESGMPKERFSAEFPKEGPSILRIQQVVRGDSAAYFCASSQTGTIDGYTFGSGTRLTVV.

The chain recombines TRBV19 with TRBJ2-3, with D perhaps matching TRBD2 (5 bases). The CDR3 contains 15 residues. Between the trimmed V and J ends, which lost 1 base and 6 bases, there was a span of 14 bases. The V gene's germline CDR1 is LNHDA and CDR2 SQIVND (reference sequence). The CDR3 region has the DNA TGTGCCAGTAGTATAGGGACTCTGGGGTATGATACGCAGTATTTT. It encodes CASSIGTLGYDTQYF.

The chain uses TRBV6-1 and TRBJ2-1; 8 nucleotides line up with TRBD2. Per the germline V gene, CDR1 is MNHNS and CDR2 is SASEGT. This CDR3 region has 17 residues. The V and J ends lost 0 bases and 2 bases, in that order; junction bases with no gene match: 6. CDR3 DNA sequence: TGTGCCAGCAGTGAAGCCATGACTAGCGCTCCCTACAATGAGCAGTTCTTC. The encoded protein is CASSEAMTSAPYNEQFF.

This chain links TRBV29-1 with TRBJ1-2; no firm D call. The length of the CDR3 is 13 residues. V lost 7 bases, J lost 2 bases, and 14 bases lay in between. Per germline, CDR1 SQVTM and CDR2 ANQGSEA. CDR3 in amino acids: CSAWTDRNYGYTF. CDR3 DNA: TGCAGCGCTTGGACGGATAGAAACTATGGCTACACCTTC.

This clone was observed once. The chain carries TRBV7-2 and TRBJ1-2, with D unresolved. Germline CDR1 and CDR2: SGHTA and FQGNSA. CDR3 length equals 15 residues. V was clipped by 1 base and J by 4 bases, with 13 bases between them. The CDR3 DNA reads TGTGCCAGCAGCTTAGAAACGGGATTGATCTATGGCTACACCTTC. Translating it yields CASSLETGLIYGYTF.

The rearrangement uses TRBV19 and TRBJ2-3; 7 nucleotides line up with TRBD2. Germline CDR1 reads LNHDA; CDR2 reads SQIVND (reference sequence). J was trimmed by 9 bases and V by 5 bases; bases with no gene match: 14. This CDR3 spans 15 amino acids. CDR3 loop: CASSPFRASGETQYF. The CDR3 DNA is TGTGCCAGTAGTCCCTTCAGGGCTAGCGGCGAAACGCAGTATTTT.

The chain couples TRBV18 to TRBJ1-1; no firm D call. The CDR3 totals 14 residues. Germline CDR1 KGHSH, CDR2 LQKENI. V was trimmed by 3 bases and J by 3 bases, leaving 11 bases between them. Written as DNA, the CDR3 is TGTGCCAGCTCACCTGTCCAGCTAGACACTGAAGCTTTCTTT. Its protein product is CASSPVQLDTEAFF.

The chain couples TRBV28 to TRBJ2-2; no definite D call. V dropped 3 bases and J dropped 7 bases, with 9 bases sitting between them. Germline CDR1 reads MDHEN; CDR2 reads SYDVKM. CDR3 length equals 13 residues. The CDR3 region is CASSFAALGELFF. Here the CDR3 DNA reads TGTGCCAGCAGTTTTGCCGCCCTCGGGGAGCTGTTTTTT.

In DNA, the CDR3 is TGTGCCAGCAGTATGGACAGGGGTACTGAAGCTTTCTTT. This codes for CASSMDRGTEAFF. The V gene is TRBV28, the J gene TRBJ1-1; 9 positions match TRBD1. The CDR3 covers 13 residues. Germline assignment: CDR1 MDHEN and CDR2 SYDVKM. V lost 5 bases, J lost 5 bases, and 3 bases stayed unmatched.

Of note for this clone: Within the sample, other DNA sequences also encode this same CDR3. This sequence joins TRBV7-9 and TRBJ1-2, with a weak D call TRBD1 (6 bases). The germline V and J ends were trimmed by 1 base and 5 bases, with 8 bases remaining between them. Looked up from germline, CDR1 is SEHNR and CDR2 is FQNEAQ (reference sequence). The CDR3 length is 13 residues. DNA of the CDR3: TGTGCCAGCAGCTTAGGACAGGATTATGGCTACACCTTC. Amino acid sequence: CASSLGQDYGYTF.

The V gene is TRBV15, the J gene TRBJ2-3; 7 bases fit TRBD2. This CDR3 comprises 16 residues. In germline, CDR1 is LNHNV, CDR2 YYDKDF (reference sequence). J gave up 5 bases and V 5 bases, and 13 bases lay outside the gene matches. CDR3 sequence reads: CATSGGTGRRKDTQYF. The CDR3, as DNA: TGTGCCACCAGCGGAGGGACCGGGAGGAGGAAAGATACGCAGTATTTT.

This chain connects TRBV4-2 to TRBJ2-3, with 10 bases that match TRBD1. This CDR3 region has 16 residues. Germline CDR1 and CDR2: LGHNA and YNFKEQ. V trimming: 0 bases; J trimming: 3 bases; junction bases outside the gene matches: 3. Here the CDR3 reads CASSQDAGQGTDTQYF. In nucleotides, the CDR3 is TGTGCCAGCAGCCAAGATGCGGGACAGGGGACAGATACGCAGTATTTT.

The count of this clone is one. The V and J genes are TRBV5-8 and TRBJ2-5; 11 nucleotides align to TRBD2. CDR3 size: 16 residues. Germline trimming cut 4 bases from V and 4 bases from J; bases unmatched to any gene: 9. Germline V gives CDR1 SGHTS, CDR2 YDEGEE. The chain's CDR3 is CASSRIAGGPRETQYF. CDR3 nucleotide sequence: TGTGCCAGCAGCAGGATAGCGGGAGGGCCGCGAGAGACCCAGTACTTC.

The chain is built from TRBV28 and TRBJ2-2, with D unclear. Trimming stripped 2 bases from V and 4 bases from J, with 8 bases between. The CDR3 extends over 14 amino acids. Germline CDR1 and CDR2: MDHEN and SYDVKM. The CDR3 DNA reads TGTGCCAGCAGTTTAGGCGTCGGCACCGGGGAGCTGTTTTTT. This translates into CASSLGVGTGELFF.

The count of this clone is one. V gene TRBV9 combines with J gene TRBJ1-1, with unresolved D. Germline CDR1 is SGDLS and CDR2 is YYNGEE. There are 14 residues in the CDR3. V lost 3 bases and J 2 bases, leaving 11 bases between the germline ends. Here the CDR3 reads CASSEKNFNTEAFF. For the CDR3, the DNA is TGTGCCAGCAGCGAAAAGAATTTCAACACTGAAGCTTTCTTT.

The V and J genes are TRBV2 and TRBJ2-3; 7 bases map to TRBD1. The length of the CDR3 is 15 residues. Germline V gives CDR1 SNHLY, CDR2 FYNNEI. With 6 bases clipped from V and 1 base from J, the junction kept 7 bases outside the gene matches. CDR3 loop: CASSLGGAGTDTQYF. In DNA form, the CDR3 reads TGTGCCAGCAGCCTAGGGGGCGCAGGCACAGATACGCAGTATTTT.

V is TRBV5-1 and J is TRBJ1-1, with D unclear. Germline V gives CDR1 SGHRS, CDR2 YFSETQ. There are 14 residues in the CDR3. V lost 0 bases and J 7 bases, leaving 13 bases between the germline ends. CDR3 region: CASSLAHGYGEAFF. CDR3 in DNA: TGCGCCAGCAGCTTGGCCCACGGCTACGGTGAAGCTTTCTTT.

This chain connects TRBV4-1 to TRBJ1-1, with TRBD1 identical over 12 bases. The CDR3 extends over 17 amino acids. Germline V gene lookup returns CDR1 MGHRA and CDR2 YSYEKL. V was pared by 3 bases and J by 3 bases, with 8 bases of the junction left unmatched. This CDR3 reads CASSHGTGGFVDTEAFF. As DNA, the CDR3 is TGCGCCAGCAGCCACGGGACAGGGGGCTTTGTGGACACTGAAGCTTTCTTT.

This chain uses TRBV7-9 with TRBJ2-1; D remains unclear. Looked up from germline, CDR1 is SEHNR and CDR2 is FQNEAQ (reference sequence). There are 13 residues in the CDR3. V was trimmed by 3 bases and J by 10 bases, leaving 13 bases between them. The CDR3: CASSFSAREEQFF. CDR3 bases: TGTGCCAGCAGCTTCAGCGCCCGAGAGGAGCAGTTCTTC.

The chain is built from TRBV6-1 and TRBJ2-7, with a tentative D call TRBD1 (5 bases). Trimming pared 1 base from V and 8 bases from J, leaving 18 bases between. Germline-derived CDR1 and CDR2 are MNHNS and SASEGT. The CDR3 spans 15 residues. The CDR3 reads CASSEGGTTNRKQYF. The CDR3 DNA reads TGTGCCAGCAGTGAAGGGGGCACTACAAATCGGAAGCAGTACTTC.

The rearrangement uses TRBV4-2 and TRBJ2-1, with D perhaps TRBD1 (5 bases). Trimming took off 0 bases at V and 9 bases at J, with 12 bases between the two ends. The CDR3 has 14 residues. Germline V gene lookup returns CDR1 LGHNA and CDR2 YNFKEQ. The CDR3 DNA follows: TGTGCCAGCAGCCAAGATAGGGAAAGGGGTGAGCAGTTCTTC. Translating gives CASSQDRERGEQFF.

The chain joins TRBV11-3 to TRBJ2-1, with D unclear. Trimming stripped 5 bases from V and 6 bases from J, with 11 bases between. The CDR3 has 13 residues. Germline lookup yields CDR1 SGHNT and CDR2 YENEEA. The CDR3 coding sequence is TGTGCCAGCAGCCCGATGGGGTCCAATGAGCAGTTCTTC. This codes for CASSPMGSNEQFF.